This TCR beta chain stems from a study of PD-1 blockade in mismatch repair-deficient tumors. The length of the CDR3 is 13 residues. Trimming removed 7 bases from V and 4 bases from J, with 13 bases in between. Germline values: CDR1 MNHNY, CDR2 SVGAGI (reference sequence). Produced via immunoSEQ multiplex PCR; TCRdb's table is partial and in-frame only. The profile shows some 120,000 clones, more than 85% of them singletons. The input for sequencing was peripheral blood, taken 44 weeks after starting pembrolizumab. This receptor was obtained from an adult with mismatch repair-deficient cancer. J is TRBJ1-2 and V is TRBV6-6; D is uncertain. CDR3 loop: CASTPERTYGYTF. Written as DNA, the CDR3 is TGTGCCAGCACCCCAGAGAGGACCTATGGCTACACCTTC.